Here is one T cell receptor (beta chain) with its context. The target antigen is unknown. Sequenced by immunoSEQ multiplex PCR; TCRdb stores in-frame clones only, minus some. The profile covers more than 11,000 clones, with about 70% appearing a single time and about 2.3% taken by the ten largest. These data are taken from a study of neoadjuvant anti-PD-1 for oral cavity cancer. As for the study in general: Most patients had three to four biweekly doses of 3 mg/kg nivolumab before resection. Around day 43, patients without progression received a fourth nivolumab dose before surgery. Overall study results and limits: Pretreatment Treg/Th17 ratio correlated inversely with post-treatment tumor clonality.

Time point reported: after neoadjuvant nivolumab, at surgical resection. Stage II-IVA oral cavity squamous cell carcinoma was new and untreated by systemic or radiation therapy. V gave up 8 bases and J gave up 8 bases; unmatched junction bases: 10. The CDR3 is 14 amino acids. Germline CDR1 and CDR2: LNHDA and SQIVND (reference sequence). The material was PBMCs, obtained after nivolumab (anti-PD-1) treatment. The TCR was taken from a person aged 35-79 years with oral cavity squamous cell carcinoma. The V gene is TRBV19, the J gene TRBJ1-3, with 9 bases fitting TRBD1. CDR3 DNA: TGTGCCAGTGCCGGGGGACAGGGTGATCACACCATATATTTT. This translates into CASAGGQGDHTIYF.